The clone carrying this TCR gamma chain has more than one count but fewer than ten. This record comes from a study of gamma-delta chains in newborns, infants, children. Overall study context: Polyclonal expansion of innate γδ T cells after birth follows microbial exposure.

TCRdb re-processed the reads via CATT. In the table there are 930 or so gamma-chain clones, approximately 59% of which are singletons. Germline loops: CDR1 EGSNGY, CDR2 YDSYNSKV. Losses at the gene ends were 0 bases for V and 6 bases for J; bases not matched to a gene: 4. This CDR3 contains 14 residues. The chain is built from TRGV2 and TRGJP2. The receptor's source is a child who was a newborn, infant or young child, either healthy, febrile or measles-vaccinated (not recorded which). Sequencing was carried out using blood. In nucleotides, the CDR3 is TGTGCCACCTGGGACGGGCCACGTGATTGGATCAAGACGTTT. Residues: CATWDGPRDWIKTF.